The entry below gives a single TCR beta chain sequence along with its context. This clonotype was seen repeatedly, ten times or more. Its antigen remains unidentified. The record has no base qualities; no much larger clone is one base away. Taken with the paper, the label for time point translates to: persistent/refractory GD, antithyroid drugs over 5 years with positive TRAb. RNA was extracted from PBMCs in TRIzol for both TCR sequencing and RNA sequencing. The diagnosis of Graves' disease followed American Thyroid Association guidelines. Patients for the study were recruited at an endocrinology department in Xi'an, China. Each patient gave roughly 10 milliliters of peripheral blood, collected in an EDTA anticoagulant tube. Ficoll Paque Plus density gradient separation was used to isolate PBMCs, and no additional T cell sorting was done. RNA quality was checked with an Agilent 2100 Bioanalyzer and agarose gel, and concentration with a NanoDrop 2000.

Receptor libraries were prepared by multiplex PCR. Sequencing instrument: Illumina HiSeq 4000. iRepertoire HTBI primers and Arm-PCR amplification of CDR3 regions were used to construct TCR beta libraries. Before sequencing, the PCR products underwent gel purification. For the original study's pipeline: Gene usage analysis of CDR3 amino acid clonotypes used the approximately 62 TRBV and approximately 13 TRBJ segments found across samples. Filtered high-quality paired reads were merged into contigs using COPE and FqMerger. Contigs were aligned with BLAST to IMGT TRBV, TRBD and TRBJ reference genes, and CDR3 was defined per IMGT. Highly expanded clones were defined as clonotypes with a frequency above 0.1%. Repertoire diversity was measured by Shannon entropy, and V-J evenness by the Gini coefficient. Clonotypes shared by more than one individual were considered public. TCRdb's own reprocessing of the public reads used fastp at Q25 and MiXCR and kept productive beta chains. One record per CDR3 amino acid sequence lists the most common genes and DNA. For this entry, the V and J calls and clone size follow TCRdb and not the study's own pipeline. Recorded for this sample are about 400,000 distinct CDR3 sequences; less than 25% of them occurred a single time. The top ten clones comprise less than 25% of the sample.

Trimming at the junction amounts to 2 bases on V and 14 bases on J, and the germline ends lie 10 bases apart. The germline V gene (reference sequence) gives CDR1 as MNHEY and CDR2 as SMNVEV. The CDR3 starts with the cysteine, ends with the phenylalanine, and has 12 residues. Only the CDR3 portion is preserved as DNA: 36 bases, with reading frame beginning at the first base. This record belongs to a study of regulatory T cells in long-lasting Graves disease (TCRdb year 2021). Describing the broader study: Persistent Graves' disease was defined as persistently positive TSH receptor autoantibodies together with antithyroid drug treatment for over 5 years. Patients with persistent Graves' disease were compared with patients with newly diagnosed Graves' disease using TCR sequencing and RNA sequencing of peripheral blood. The study was registered as a clinical trial and conducted in China. A total of about 35 samples underwent TCR sequencing: around 13 from persistent and some 20 from newly diagnosed Graves' disease patients. Antithyroid drugs had been taken for about 9.7 years on average by persistent Graves' disease patients in the clinical cohort. The paper as a whole reports these results and caveats: TRBV28, TRBJ1-2 and TRBJ2-5 were preferentially used in persistent disease, while TRBV20-1 and TRBJ2-1 were favored in newly diagnosed disease. Persistent Graves' disease patients showed lower TCR Shannon entropy and fewer highly expanded clones than newly diagnosed patients, suggesting clonal expansion. A larger number of public clonotypes was shared among persistent patients (around 2,700) than among newly diagnosed patients (roughly 930). Only peripheral blood was studied, because thyroid tissue, the primary lesion, was inaccessible. Sequencing and analysis were limited to the TCR beta chain. The small sample size was acknowledged by the authors as a limitation that may reduce accuracy.

The rearranged segments are TRBV27 and TRBJ1-6; the D segment could be TRBD1, given 6 matching bases. This sequence originates from a female donor with Graves disease. The specimen was peripheral blood mononuclear cells (PBMCs), collected when the disease was refractory, from a patient treated with antithyroid drugs. The DNA sequence is TGTGCCAGCAGTTTAGGGGGACAATCCCTCCACTTT. It encodes CASSLGGQSLHF.